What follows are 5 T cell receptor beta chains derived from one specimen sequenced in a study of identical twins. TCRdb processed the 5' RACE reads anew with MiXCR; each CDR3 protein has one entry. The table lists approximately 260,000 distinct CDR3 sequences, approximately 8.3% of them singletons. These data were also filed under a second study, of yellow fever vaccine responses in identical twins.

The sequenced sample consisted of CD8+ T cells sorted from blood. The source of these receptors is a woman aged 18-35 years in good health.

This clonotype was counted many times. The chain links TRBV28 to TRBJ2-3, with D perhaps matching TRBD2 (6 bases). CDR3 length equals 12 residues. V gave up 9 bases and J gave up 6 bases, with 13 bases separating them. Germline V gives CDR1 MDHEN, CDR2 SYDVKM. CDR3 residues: CASSRGRDTQYF. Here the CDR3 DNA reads TGTGCCAGTTCTCGGGGGAGGGATACGCAGTATTTT. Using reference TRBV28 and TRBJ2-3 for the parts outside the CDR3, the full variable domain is DVKVTQSSRYLVKRTGEKVFLECVQDMDHENMFWYRQDPGLGLRLIYFSYDVKMKEKGDIPEGYSVSREKKERFSLILESASTNQTSMYLCASSRGRDTQYFGPGTRLTVL.

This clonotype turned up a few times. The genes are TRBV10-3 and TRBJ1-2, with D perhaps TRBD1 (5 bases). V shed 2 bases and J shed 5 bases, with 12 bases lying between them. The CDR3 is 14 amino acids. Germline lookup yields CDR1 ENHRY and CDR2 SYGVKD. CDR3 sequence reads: CAISELLGPYGYTF. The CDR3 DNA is TGTGCCATCAGTGAGCTTTTGGGACCTTATGGCTACACCTTC.

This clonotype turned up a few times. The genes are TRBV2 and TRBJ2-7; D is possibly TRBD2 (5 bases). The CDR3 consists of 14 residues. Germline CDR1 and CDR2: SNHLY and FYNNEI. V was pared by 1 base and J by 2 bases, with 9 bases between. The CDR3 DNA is TGTGCCAGCAGTGAAGGGGCGGGTCCCTACGAGCAGTACTTC. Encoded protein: CASSEGAGPYEQYF.

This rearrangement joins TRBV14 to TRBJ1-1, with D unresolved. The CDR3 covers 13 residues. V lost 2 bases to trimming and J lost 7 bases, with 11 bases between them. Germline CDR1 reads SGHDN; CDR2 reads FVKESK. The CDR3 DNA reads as TGTGCCAGCAGCCAATCTAGTACGTATGAAGCTTTCTTT. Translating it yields CASSQSSTYEAFF. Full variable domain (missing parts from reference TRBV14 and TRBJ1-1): EAGVTQFPSHSVIEKGQTVTLRCDPISGHDNLYWYRRVMGKEIKFLLHFVKESKQDESGMPNNRFLAERTGGTYSTLKVQPAELEDSGVYFCASSQSSTYEAFFGQGTRLTVV.

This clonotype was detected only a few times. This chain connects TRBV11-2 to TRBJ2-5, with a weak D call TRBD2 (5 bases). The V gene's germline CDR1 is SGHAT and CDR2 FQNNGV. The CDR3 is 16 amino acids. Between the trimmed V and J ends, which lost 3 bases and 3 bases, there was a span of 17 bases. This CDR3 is CASSLYPASPEETQYF. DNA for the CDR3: TGTGCCAGCAGCTTGTACCCCGCTAGCCCGGAAGAGACCCAGTACTTC.